The clone carrying this T cell receptor beta chain appeared many times. Its antigen is still unknown. The sample is drawn from a study of Graves' ophthalmopathy and Graves' hyperthyroidism. Study-level points and caveats: Appearing in blood as well were most expanded thyroid clonotypes above 0.001 frequency.

The authors amplified TCR beta CDR3 regions from RNA transcripts. RT-PCR with HTBI primers came first, then second-round multiplex PCR. TCRdb redid the calling of the multiplex PCR reads with MiXCR, one entry per CDR3 protein. The table has 200,000 to 250,000 distinct CDR3 sequences, under 30% seen once. A diagnosis was made from clinical symptoms together with serum thyroxine, TRAb, thyroid ultrasound and orbital computed tomography. V dropped 6 bases and J dropped 0 bases, with 15 bases sitting between them. This CDR3 has 15 residues. The chain has TRBV12-3 or TRBV12-4 and TRBJ2-7, with D possibly being TRBD1 (6 bases). The sequenced sample consisted of peripheral blood. The receptor was derived from a man between 45 and 60 years old with Graves' ophthalmopathy. This CDR3 reads CASSLAAGVSYEQYF. The CDR3 nucleotides read TGTGCCAGCAGCCTCGCCGCAGGGGTCTCCTACGAGCAGTACTTC.